The subject of this entry is one T cell receptor (beta chain). What it binds is not known. Being one base from a much bigger clone, this may be a read error. Likely a read error: the CDR3 ends without its conserved phenylalanine or tryptophan. The CDR3 is 16 residues long. The germline V and J ends were trimmed by 8 bases and 6 bases, with 25 bases remaining between them. CDR1 is SGHTA, CDR2 FQGNSA, per germline. This entry is derived from a study of T cell repertoires in cytomegalovirus infection. Whole-study context: CMV infection plus the matching HLA type was flagged by public TCR beta signatures. Study findings and constraints: Dominating the ex vivo response were TCR beta clonotypes that were CMV-specific and HLA-C-restricted. Summed public TCR beta family frequency identified CMV carriers bearing the relevant HLA.

TCRdb redid the calling of the reads with MiXCR, one entry per CDR3 protein. The table lists around 450,000 distinct CDR3 sequences, around 32% of them singletons. The source is a human donor in good health (CMV status not recorded). Some clones in this sample may be carry-over from other donors' samples. The sequenced material came from PBMCs. The gene calls are TRBV7-2 and TRBJ1-1; D might be TRBD1 (6 bases). The CDR3 coding sequence is TGTGCCAGCGCTCCGCGGGGGGGCAGGGTTATCGCTGAAGCTTTCTGT. Its translation: CASAPRGGRVIAEAFC.